A selection of T cell receptor beta chains follows, all from one sample in a study of identical twins. TCRdb re-derived calls from the 5' RACE reads in MiXCR, one entry per CDR3 protein. The sample yields 540,000 or so distinct CDR3 sequences, around 20% seen once. The same data also went into a second study, on yellow fever vaccine responses in identical twins.

The sequenced sample consisted of CD4+ T cells sorted from blood. These TCRs come from a woman aged 18-29 years in good health. Each CDR3 is given with its conserved first and last residue. D genes are given only for firm matches. Some rows mark clone size as missing; the rest say once, few, many or name a class of expanded clone.

>TRBD2|NA|TRBJ2-1|TRBV12-3/TRBV12-4
TGTGCCAGCAGTTTATCAGCTAGCGGGGACAATGAGCAGTTCTTC
CASSLSASGDNEQFF
>NA|few|TRBJ2-3|TRBV12-3/TRBV12-4
TGTGCCAGCAACCTCATGGCGCGGGGCACAGATACGCAGTATTTT
CASNLMARGTDTQYF
>NA|NA|TRBJ2-5|TRBV12-3/TRBV12-4
TGTGCCAGCAGTTTACACAGGAAGAGTAAGCAAGAGACCCAGTACTTC
CASSLHRKSKQETQYF
>NA|NA|TRBJ2-7|TRBV12-3/TRBV12-4
TGTGCCAGCAGTCCGCGCAGGGCCGAGCAGTACTTC
CASSPRRAEQYF
>TRBD1|few|TRBJ1-1|TRBV5-5
TGTGCCAGCAGCGCGTCGACAGGGGCGGCTTTCTTT
CASSASTGAAFF
>NA|once|TRBJ1-1|TRBV19
TGTGCCAGTAGTAGTCGCGATATTCAACCGAACACTGAAGCTTTCTTT
CASSSRDIQPNTEAFF
>TRBD2|NA|TRBJ2-5|TRBV20-1
TGCAGTGCTAGTTCTGCTAGCGGGGGCCAAGAGACCCAGTACTTC
CSASSASGGQETQYF
>NA|NA|TRBJ1-2|TRBV29-1
TGCAGCGTTGGGCAGAACTATGGCTACACCTTC
CSVGQNYGYTF
>TRBD2|NA|TRBJ2-1|TRBV5-1
TGCGCCAGCAGGGCTAGGGCTAGCGGAAAGAGTTGGGAGCAGTTCTTC
CASRARASGKSWEQFF
>NA|few|TRBJ2-3|TRBV5-1
TGCGCCAGCAGCTTGTTGATTGGGGGCACAGATACGCAGTATTTT
CASSLLIGGTDTQYF
>NA|NA|TRBJ2-2|TRBV11-2
TGTGCCAGCAGCCGTGGAGGAAGTAACACCGGGGAGCTGTTTTTT
CASSRGGSNTGELFF
>TRBD2|many|TRBJ2-2|TRBV12-3/TRBV12-4
TGTGCCAGCAGAGGACTAGCGGGAGACACCGGGGAGCTGTTTTTT
CASRGLAGDTGELFF
>NA|few|TRBJ1-4|TRBV29-1
TGCAGCGAACACGCAACTAATGAAAAACTGTTTTTT
CSEHATNEKLFF
>TRBD1|NA|TRBJ2-3|TRBV28
TGTGCCAGCAGTACGACAGGGACCACAGATACGCAGTATTTT
CASSTTGTTDTQYF
>NA|few|TRBJ2-1|TRBV29-1
TGCAGCGTTGCTGACGGGCACAATGAGCAGTTCTTC
CSVADGHNEQFF
>NA|few|TRBJ2-6|TRBV2
TGTGCCAGCAACAGGGTTGTCTCTGGGGCCAACGTCCTGACTTTC
CASNRVVSGANVLTF
>TRBD2|few|TRBJ2-7|TRBV11-1
TGTGCCAGCAGCCCCCGGGTAGCGGGAAGTCCCTTCTCCTACGAGCAGTACTTC
CASSPRVAGSPFSYEQYF